This record looks at one T cell receptor (beta chain) sequence and its context. Which antigen it targets is not known. No per-base quality is available; no much larger clone lies one base away. This specimen comes from a study of shared clonotypes between healthy human individuals (dated by TCRdb to 2020 to 2021). Study-level background: A few men and a couple of women, aged 18 to 49 years, made up the cohort. For each donor, CD4 naive and CD4 memory were each run on three plates, CD8 naive on two plates, and CD8 memory on one plate. Blood TCR repertoires of roughly five healthy adults were deeply sequenced to estimate repertoire size and the extent of clonotype sharing between individuals. To increase sequencing depth and limit assay-specific biases, different laboratories used diverse techniques to prepare libraries and sequence TCR repertoires. Between about 0.94 and 8.9 billion PBMCs per donor were obtained by leukapheresis.

The donors were healthy, HIV-negative adults who had no recently reported acute infections or vaccinations. Every donor was a Caucasian adult living in Nashville, Tennessee, USA. Magnetic negative selection was used to enrich CD4+ T cells, after which naive cells were positively selected on CD45RA and the negative fraction became the memory subset. Blood was collected by leukapheresis, and PBMCs were isolated by Ficoll-Histopaque density gradient centrifugation and then cryopreserved in liquid nitrogen vapor phase. Analytical flow cytometry was used to check the purity and quantity of each magnetically sorted T cell population. From each sorted fraction, genomic DNA was isolated and quantified by UV absorbance on a Nanodrop 2000c. Using the deep immunoSEQ assay, multiplex PCR amplified TCR CDR3 regions from genomic DNA. For each cell subset, the extracted genomic DNA was distributed evenly across all wells of several immunoSEQ 96-well plates, and each plate served as one replicate. For sorted subsets, approximately 210 ng genomic DNA, equal to tens of thousands of T cell genomes, was loaded into each replicate PCR. The purified libraries were quantified using a Qubit 3.0 fluorometer, sized with a Bioanalyzer 2100, and then quantified again using the KAPA Library Quantification kit. Every immunoSEQ 96-well plate was sequenced on a dedicated single-read 150-cycle Illumina NextSeq 550 flow cell. The study's processing was this. Because only junctional sequences without quality scores were contained in the immunoSEQ output, filtering matching that applied to full-length reads could not be performed. Sequences were annotated with PyIR, a Python wrapper for IgBLAST v1.9, and V/J genes and CDR3 were assigned using IMGT germline references. Any read was removed if the V/J assignment was weak (E-value above 1e-6), the CDR3 was missing, or the read contained stop codons, out-of-frame junctions, or ambiguous translated residues. V3J clonotypes were defined as sequences sharing the same inferred V gene, J gene, and CDR3 amino acid sequence. To compute the percentage overlap between repertoires, the number of shared unique clonotypes was divided by the size of the smaller repertoire. Three approaches were used to assess repertoire richness: RTK rarefaction, the Chao1 estimator, and Recon v2.1 estimates of unobserved clonotypes. Generation probabilities for all TCRbeta clonotypes obtained by the gDNA method from four donors were computed using OLGA. TCRdb mirrors the immuneACCESS table, restricted to in-frame sequences. Some clones are absent from its copies; in checked studies, under half trace to an unresolved V gene, and the reason for the others is unknown. Clonal size and the V and J genes are those of that table, whereas D and trimming came from the DNA. This sample is represented by over a million clones; about four fifths of them were singletons. The ten largest account for 0.52% of the sample.

Paper-wide results and their limitations: Based on pairwise subsampling, the degree of clonotype sharing among donors was expected to be affected by sequencing depth. When four donors were compared, the shared fraction of clonotypes was 5% to 6.5% for naive CD4, about 4% for naive CD8, more than 2% for memory CD4, and roughly 0.4% for memory CD8. Only blood was sampled, and tissue TCR repertoires likely differ from those in blood. Naive subsets generally had larger estimated clonotype richness than memory subsets did. Because the study included only a small number of donors, the genetic and exposure-history diversity represented was limited. Even with the large sequencing depth, rarefaction of the sorted-subset datasets indicated that sequencing was incomplete. Compared with non-shared clonotypes, the clonotypes found in all four sorted-subset donors had higher generation probabilities.

The TCR comes from a young man in good health. Some clones in this sample may be carry-over from other donors' samples. Sequencing was performed on memory CD4+ T cells from PBMCs. In light of the paper, this sample's cell subset or site label describes: CD45RA-negative fraction.

This receptor has the CDR3 CASSFPGQGDEKLFF. In nucleotide form, the sequence is TGTGCCAGCAGTTTCCCGGGACAGGGAGACGAAAAACTGTTTTTT. Recombination connected TRBV28 to TRBJ1-4, with 9 junctional bases fitting TRBD1. The germline V gene sets CDR1 to MDHEN and CDR2 to SYDVKM. V is trimmed back by 3 bases and J by 8 bases, and the junction contains 7 bases that no gene match accounts for. Measured from the cysteine to the phenylalanine, the CDR3 is 15 residues long. Only the CDR3 DNA stays, 45 bases, in frame from base 1.